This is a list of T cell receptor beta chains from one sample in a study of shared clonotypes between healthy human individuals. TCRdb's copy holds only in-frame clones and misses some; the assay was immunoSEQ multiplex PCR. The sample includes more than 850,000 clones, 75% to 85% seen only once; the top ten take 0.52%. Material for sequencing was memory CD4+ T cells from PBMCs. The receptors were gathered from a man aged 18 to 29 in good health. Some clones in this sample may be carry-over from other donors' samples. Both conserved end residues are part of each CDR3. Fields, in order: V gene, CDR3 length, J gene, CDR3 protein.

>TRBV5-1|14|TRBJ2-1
CASSPWGGQGEQFF
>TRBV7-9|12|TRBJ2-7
CASSRDTYEQYF
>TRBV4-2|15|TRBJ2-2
CASSRRTGETGELFF
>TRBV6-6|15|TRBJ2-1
CASSTTGTGSLGQFF
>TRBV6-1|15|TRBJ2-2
CASSAMGAATGELFF
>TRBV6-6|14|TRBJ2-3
CASSRGIDADTQYF
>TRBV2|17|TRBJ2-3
CASSGGSGRAGTDTQYF
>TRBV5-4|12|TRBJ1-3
CASSLDGNTIYF
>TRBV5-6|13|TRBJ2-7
CASSSDRAYEQYF
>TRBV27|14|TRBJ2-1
CASKDSFFYNEQFF
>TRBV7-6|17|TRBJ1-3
CASSLATHTGSGNTIYF
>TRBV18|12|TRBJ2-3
CASSPSTDTQYF
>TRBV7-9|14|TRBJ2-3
CASSFAEGGDTQYF
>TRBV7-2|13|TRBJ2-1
CASSNDRGSEQFF
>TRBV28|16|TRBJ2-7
CASSLERLMSSYEQYF
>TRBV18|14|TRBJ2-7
CASSPTRRGYEQYF
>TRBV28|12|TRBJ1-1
CASSKRPTEAFF
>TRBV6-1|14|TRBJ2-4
CASERQGGRNIQYF